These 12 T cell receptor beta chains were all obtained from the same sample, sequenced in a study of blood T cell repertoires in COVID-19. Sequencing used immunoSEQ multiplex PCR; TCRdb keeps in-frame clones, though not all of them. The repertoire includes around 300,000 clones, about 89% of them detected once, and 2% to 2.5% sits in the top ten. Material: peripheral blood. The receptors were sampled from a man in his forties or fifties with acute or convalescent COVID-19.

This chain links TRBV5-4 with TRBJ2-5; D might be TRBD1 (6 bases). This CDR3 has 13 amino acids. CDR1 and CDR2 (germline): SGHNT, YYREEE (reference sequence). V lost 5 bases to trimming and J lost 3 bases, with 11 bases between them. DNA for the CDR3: TGTGCCAGCAGTTCCCGACAGGAAGAGACCCAGTACTTC. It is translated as CASSSRQEETQYF.

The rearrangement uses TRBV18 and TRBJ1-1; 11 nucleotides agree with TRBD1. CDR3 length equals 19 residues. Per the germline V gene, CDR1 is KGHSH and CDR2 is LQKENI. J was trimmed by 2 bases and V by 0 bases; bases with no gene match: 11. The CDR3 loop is CASSPPSLGTGGRNTEAFF. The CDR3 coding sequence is TGTGCCAGCTCACCACCTAGTCTAGGGACAGGGGGACGAAACACTGAAGCTTTCTTT.

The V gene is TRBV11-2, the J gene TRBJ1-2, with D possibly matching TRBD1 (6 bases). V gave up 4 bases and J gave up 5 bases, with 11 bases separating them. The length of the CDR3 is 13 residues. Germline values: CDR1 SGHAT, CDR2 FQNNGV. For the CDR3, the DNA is TGTGCCAGCAGCTCGGACAGCGAGTATGGCTACACCTTC. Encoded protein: CASSSDSEYGYTF.

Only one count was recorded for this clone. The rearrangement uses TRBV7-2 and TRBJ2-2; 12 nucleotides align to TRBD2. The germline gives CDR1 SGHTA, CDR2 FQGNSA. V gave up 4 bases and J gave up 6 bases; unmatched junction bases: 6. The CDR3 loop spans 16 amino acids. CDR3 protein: CASSSRGTSGSGELFF. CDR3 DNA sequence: TGTGCCAGCAGCTCCCGAGGGACTAGCGGGTCCGGGGAGCTGTTTTTT.

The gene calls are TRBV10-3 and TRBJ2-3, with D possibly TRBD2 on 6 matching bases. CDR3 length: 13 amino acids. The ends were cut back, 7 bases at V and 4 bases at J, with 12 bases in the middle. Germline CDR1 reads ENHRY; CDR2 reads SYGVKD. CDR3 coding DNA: TGTGCCATCACGGAGGGTAGCGCAGATACGCAGTATTTT. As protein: CAITEGSADTQYF.

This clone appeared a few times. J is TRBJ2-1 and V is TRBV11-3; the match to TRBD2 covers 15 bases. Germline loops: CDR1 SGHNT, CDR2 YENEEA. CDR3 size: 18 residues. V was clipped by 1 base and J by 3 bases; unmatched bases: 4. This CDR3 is CASSLAGTSGGNYNEQFF. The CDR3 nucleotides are TGTGCCAGCAGCTTAGCGGGGACTAGCGGGGGGAACTACAATGAGCAGTTCTTC.

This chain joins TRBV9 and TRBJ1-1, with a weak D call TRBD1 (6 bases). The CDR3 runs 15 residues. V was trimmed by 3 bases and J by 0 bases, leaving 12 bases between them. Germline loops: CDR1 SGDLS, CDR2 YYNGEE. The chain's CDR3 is CASSATGIVNTEAFF. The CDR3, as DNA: TGTGCCAGCAGCGCTACAGGGATAGTGAACACTGAAGCTTTCTTT.

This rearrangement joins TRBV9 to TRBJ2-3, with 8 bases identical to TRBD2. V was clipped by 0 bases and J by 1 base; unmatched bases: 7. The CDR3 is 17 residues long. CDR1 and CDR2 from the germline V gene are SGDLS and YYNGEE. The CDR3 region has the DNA TGTGCCAGCAGCGTAGGGGGTAGCGGGGTTCGCACAGATACGCAGTATTTT. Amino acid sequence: CASSVGGSGVRTDTQYF. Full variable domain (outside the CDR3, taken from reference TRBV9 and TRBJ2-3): DSGVTQTPKHLITATGQRVTLRCSPRSGDLSVYWYQQSLDQGLQFLIQYYNGEERAKGNILERFSAQQFPDLHSELNLSSLELGDSALYFCASSVGGSGVRTDTQYFGPGTRLTVL.

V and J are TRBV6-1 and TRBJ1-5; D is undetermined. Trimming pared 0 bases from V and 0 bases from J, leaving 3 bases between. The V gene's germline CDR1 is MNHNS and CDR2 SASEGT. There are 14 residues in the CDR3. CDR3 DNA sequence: TGTGCCAGCAGTGAAGCACTTAGCAATCAGCCCCAGCATTTT. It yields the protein CASSEALSNQPQHF.

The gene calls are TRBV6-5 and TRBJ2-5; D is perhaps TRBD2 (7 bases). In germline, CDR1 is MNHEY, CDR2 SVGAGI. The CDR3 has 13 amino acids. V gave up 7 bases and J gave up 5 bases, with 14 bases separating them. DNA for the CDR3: TGTGCCAGCACCCGGGGGGCCCGGGAGACCCAGTACTTC. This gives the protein CASTRGARETQYF.

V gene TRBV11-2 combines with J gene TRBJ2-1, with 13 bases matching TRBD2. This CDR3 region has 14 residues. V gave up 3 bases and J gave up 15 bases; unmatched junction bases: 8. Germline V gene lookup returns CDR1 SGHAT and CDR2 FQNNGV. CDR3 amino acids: CASSFEGLAGHWFF. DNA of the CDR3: TGTGCCAGCAGCTTCGAGGGACTAGCGGGACATTGGTTCTTC.

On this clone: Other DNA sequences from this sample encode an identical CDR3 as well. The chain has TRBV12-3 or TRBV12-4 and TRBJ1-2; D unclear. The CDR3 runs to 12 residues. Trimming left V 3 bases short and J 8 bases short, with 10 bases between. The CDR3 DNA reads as TGTGCCAGCAGTTTGGGCGGGTTCGGCTACACCTTC. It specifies CASSLGGFGYTF.